This TCR beta chain was identified in a study of shared clonotypes between healthy human individuals. TCRdb's table, derived via immunoSEQ multiplex PCR, lists solely in-frame clones and lacks some. The sample shows over 2 million clones, under 95% of them seen only once. The CDR3 contains 16 residues. V dropped 4 bases and J dropped 4; count of bases not matched to a gene: 8. The germline V gene has CDR1 KGHSH and CDR2 LQKENI. The sequence was obtained from a man younger than 35 in good health. Some clones in this sample may be carry-over from other donors' samples. The chain links TRBV18 to TRBJ2-3; 10 bases are a match to TRBD1. Sequencing was done on a sample of naive CD4+ T cells from PBMCs. The subset here: CD45RA+ positively selected. Written as DNA, the CDR3 is TGTGCCAGCTCACTTAAGACAGGGGGCGCGGCAGATACGCAGTATTTT. Its translation is CASSLKTGGAADTQYF.